Presented here are 30 T cell receptor beta chains from one specimen sequenced in a study of human T cells and chemical hapten exposure. Time point defined: patch test 1, 2 weeks after DPC sensitization. Treatment given: therapeutic diphenylcyclopropenone sensitization with weekly scalp DPC. One entry per CDR3 protein results from TCRdb running MiXCR on the RACE reads. The sample has tens of thousands of distinct CDR3 sequences; approximately 10% are singletons. The starting material was whole blood, obtained in connection with sensitization to the hapten diphenylcyclopropenone (DPC). These receptors came from a man aged 35 to 55 with alopecia areata. Some clones in this sample may be carry-over from other donors' samples.

There are a few counts of this clonotype. The CDR3 loop reads CASSLGGADTQYF. In nucleotides, the CDR3 is TGTGCCAGCAGCTTAGGGGGGGCAGATACGCAGTATTTT. The chain is built from TRBV11-2 and TRBJ2-3; the D gene is possibly TRBD2 (6 bases). The CDR3 runs 13 residues. Deletions cut 1 base from V and 4 bases from J, with 6 bases between. Germline-derived CDR1 and CDR2 are SGHAT and FQNNGV.

This clonotype was picked up a small number of times. The chain uses TRBV20-1 and TRBJ1-6; possible D gene TRBD1, 5 bases. The CDR3 spans 15 residues. Germline CDR1 reads DFQATT; CDR2 reads SNEGSKA (reference sequence). CDR3 sequence: CSLMAREGRNSPLHF. The DNA of the CDR3 is TGCAGCCTAATGGCCCGCGAGGGGAGGAATTCACCCCTCCACTTT.

The chain combines TRBV12-3 or TRBV12-4 with TRBJ1-2; D unclear. CDR3 size: 13 residues. V dropped 6 bases and J dropped 1 base, with 9 bases sitting between them. The CDR3 loop is CASSPPDNYGYTF. In nucleotides, the CDR3 is TGTGCCAGCAGCCCACCGGATAACTATGGCTACACCTTC.

This clonotype turned up a few times. The V and J genes are TRBV10-3 and TRBJ1-1, with 7 bases aligning to TRBD1. Germline V gene data show CDR1 as ENHRY and CDR2 as SYGVKD. With V trimmed by 5 bases and J by 4 bases, 1 base remained unmatched. The CDR3 runs to 12 residues. CDR3 protein: CAISWTGTEAFF. CDR3 DNA: TGTGCCATCAGTTGGACAGGCACTGAAGCTTTCTTT.

The genes are TRBV19 and TRBJ2-7; D is perhaps TRBD1 (6 bases). Germline values: CDR1 LNHDA, CDR2 SQIVND (reference sequence). Trimming left V 2 bases short and J 5 bases short, with 19 bases between. This CDR3 has 16 amino acids. CDR3 residues: CASSISGDRRIHEQYF. CDR3 coding DNA: TGTGCCAGTAGTATATCAGGGGACCGTCGGATCCACGAGCAGTACTTC. Full variable domain (remainder filled in from reference TRBV19 and TRBJ2-7): DGGITQSPKYLFRKEGQNVTLSCEQNLNHDAMYWYRQDPGQGLRLIYYSQIVNDFQKGDIAEGYSVSREKKESFPLTVTSAQKNPTAFYLCASSISGDRRIHEQYFGPGTRLTVT.

V is TRBV6-2 or TRBV6-3 and J is TRBJ2-3, with D unresolved. V was shortened by 2 bases and J by 6 bases, with 15 bases between the two germline ends. Germline V gene sequence: CDR1 MNHEY, CDR2 SVGEGT. The CDR3 contains 15 residues. For the CDR3, the DNA is TGTGCCAGCAGTTACAGAGTGTCCTTAGGGGATACGCAGTATTTT. This encodes CASSYRVSLGDTQYF.

This chain uses TRBV4-3 with TRBJ2-7, with D possibly being TRBD1 or TRBD2 (6 bases each). V dropped 4 bases and J dropped 7 bases, with 14 bases sitting between them. CDR1 LGHNA and CDR2 YSLEER come from the germline V gene. The CDR3 totals 13 residues. Here the CDR3 reads CASSRGRDYEQYF. In nucleotides, the CDR3 is TGCGCCAGCAGCCGGGGGCGGGATTATGAGCAGTACTTC.

Only a few counts were recorded for this clonotype. J is TRBJ2-7 and V is TRBV6-1; a possible D gene is TRBD1 (5 bases). Germline V gene sequence: CDR1 MNHNS, CDR2 SASEGT. The CDR3 runs 16 residues. The V gene lost 7 bases and the J gene lost 5 bases, with 24 bases spanning the gap. The CDR3 region has the DNA TGTGCCAGCATAGGGCAGGACACCCGTACCTTAGACGAGCAGTACGTC. As protein: CASIGQDTRTLDEQYV.

This clonotype was found a few times. This chain links TRBV5-4 with TRBJ1-1; 7 bases agree with TRBD1. CDR1 SGHNT and CDR2 YYREEE come from the germline V gene (reference sequence). This CDR3 region has 13 residues. The ends lost 4 bases at V and 7 bases at J; junction bases unmatched: 7. The CDR3 spells CASSAGTEIEAFF. CDR3 DNA sequence: TGTGCCAGCAGCGCCGGGACAGAGATTGAAGCTTTCTTT.

The V and J genes are TRBV29-1 and TRBJ1-1; unclear D gene. Germline CDR1 is SQVTM and CDR2 is ANQGSEA. This CDR3 has 14 amino acids. V was trimmed by 2 bases and J by 4 bases, leaving 14 bases between them. CDR3 sequence: CSVELRLGSTEAFF. The CDR3 DNA follows: TGCAGCGTTGAATTGCGTTTGGGTAGCACTGAAGCTTTCTTT.

This clonotype was found a few times. V and J are TRBV7-2 and TRBJ2-2; D call uncertain. Germline CDR1 reads SGHTA; CDR2 reads FQGNSA. The CDR3 extends over 17 amino acids. Trimming took 1 base from V and 5 from J, leaving 17 bases between them. The CDR3 loop is CASSLVRQALGTGELFF. The CDR3 DNA follows: TGTGCCAGCAGCTTAGTTAGGCAGGCCCTGGGAACCGGGGAGCTGTTTTTT. Filled out from reference TRBV7-2 and TRBJ2-2, the complete variable domain reads GAGVSQSPSNKVTEKGKDVELRCDPISGHTALYWYRQSLGQGLEFLIYFQGNSAPDKSGLPSDRFSAERTGGSVSTLTIQRTQQEDSAVYLCASSLVRQALGTGELFFGEGSRLTVL.

This clonotype showed up just a few times. This chain connects TRBV7-6 to TRBJ2-3, with TRBD1 matching over 7 bases. The CDR3 is made up of 14 amino acids. Unmatched junction bases numbered 6, after V lost 5 bases and J lost 4 bases. CDR1 and CDR2 (germline): SGHVS, FNYEAQ. The DNA for the CDR3 is TGTGCCAGCAGCATCTACAGGGGCCCAGATACGCAGTATTTT. This codes for CASSIYRGPDTQYF.

This chain joins TRBV7-3 and TRBJ2-2; D is ambiguous. The CDR3 consists of 14 residues. Germline V gene lookup returns CDR1 SGHTA and CDR2 FQGTGA. Trimming left V 5 bases short and J 3 bases short, with 10 bases between. DNA of the CDR3: TGTGCCAGCAGCCCCCCCCGGGACACCGGGGAGCTGTTTTTT. Residues: CASSPPRDTGELFF.

This clonotype was seen more than once but under ten times. The chain recombines TRBV6-2 or TRBV6-3 with TRBJ2-1; 8 bases map to TRBD2. With 6 bases clipped from V and 9 bases from J, the junction kept 10 bases outside the gene matches. The germline CDR1 and CDR2 sequences are MNHEY and SVGEGT. The CDR3 has 14 residues. In nucleotides, the CDR3 is TGTGCCAGCAGATCCTCGACTAGCGTGGTTGAGCAGTTCTTC. It yields the protein CASRSSTSVVEQFF.

This clonotype was counted only a few times. The chain links TRBV6-2 or TRBV6-3 to TRBJ2-7; D not certain. The CDR3 is 10 amino acids. Trimming took off 8 bases at V and 3 bases at J, with 5 bases between the two ends. CDR1 and CDR2 from the germline V gene are MNHEY and SVGEGT. The CDR3 DNA follows: TGTGCCAGCGGATACTACGAGCAGTACTTC. As protein: CASGYYEQYF.

V usage is TRBV24-1 and J usage is TRBJ2-4, with D unresolved. Trimming pared 2 bases from V and 0 bases from J, leaving 13 bases between. CDR3 length equals 17 residues. Per germline, CDR1 KGHDR and CDR2 SFDVKD. The CDR3 DNA sequence: TGTGCCACCAGTGATTCCGTACAGCTTTTAGCCAAAAACATTCAGTACTTC. Protein product: CATSDSVQLLAKNIQYF.

This clonotype has only a few counts. The rearrangement uses TRBV7-8 and TRBJ2-7; no clear D. The CDR3 spans 13 residues. CDR1 and CDR2 from the germline V gene are SGHVS and FQNEAQ. The ends were cut back, 0 bases at V and 1 base at J, with 4 bases in the middle. CDR3 DNA: TGTGCCAGCAGCTTAGCGGGGTCCTACGAGCAGTACGTC. Translation gives CASSLAGSYEQYV.

The chain carries TRBV14 and TRBJ2-1, with a weak D call TRBD1 (5 bases). This CDR3 comprises 16 residues. Trimming cost V 4 bases and J 7 bases, with 20 bases left between them. In germline, CDR1 is SGHDN, CDR2 FVKESK. The CDR3 nucleotides read TGTGCCAGCAGCCCCGGGCGGCAGGGTAGTAGGAATGAGCAGTTCTTC. Translating it yields CASSPGRQGSRNEQFF.

This clonotype was seen only a few times. The V call is TRBV6-6, the J call TRBJ1-4, with 9 bases identical to TRBD1. Germline assignment: CDR1 MNHNY and CDR2 SVGAGI (reference sequence). CDR3 length: 15 amino acids. V lost 5 bases to trimming and J lost 8 bases; unmatched junction nucleotides: 9. CDR3 DNA: TGTGCCAGCAGTGGAACAGGGGGCGTAAGAGAAAAACTGTTTTTT. It specifies CASSGTGGVREKLFF.

V is TRBV5-4 and J is TRBJ2-7; TRBD1 agrees at 7 bases. The CDR3 loop spans 13 amino acids. V was pared by 10 bases and J by 4 bases, with 11 bases of the junction left unmatched. Germline CDR1 and CDR2: SGHNT and YYREEE (reference sequence). CDR3 in amino acids: CAVGQQSLYEQYF. CDR3 in DNA: TGTGCCGTGGGACAGCAATCCCTTTACGAGCAGTACTTC.

The chain combines TRBV20-1 with TRBJ2-1; 9 bases line up with TRBD2. The CDR3 sequence is 14 residues long. Trimming took 2 bases from V and 8 from J; bases not matched to a gene: 7. Germline CDR1 reads DFQATT; CDR2 reads SNEGSKA (reference sequence). The CDR3 loop reads CSARRREGWDEQFF. CDR3 sequence (DNA): TGCAGTGCTAGACGGCGGGAGGGTTGGGATGAGCAGTTCTTC.

The chain is built from TRBV4-1 and TRBJ2-7; TRBD1 matches at 7 bases. Trimming at V came to 0 bases and at J to 7 bases, leaving 6 bases not matched to a gene. CDR3 length: 14 amino acids. Germline lookup yields CDR1 MGHRA and CDR2 YSYEKL. CDR3 region: CASSQDLTGEEQYV. The CDR3 DNA follows: TGCGCCAGCAGCCAAGATTTAACAGGGGAAGAGCAGTACGTC.

The chain links TRBV7-9 to TRBJ2-6; TRBD2 is a possible D gene (5 bases). The CDR3 consists of 16 residues. CDR1 and CDR2 (germline): SEHNR, FQNEAQ (reference sequence). The germline V and J ends were trimmed by 11 bases and 2 bases, with 19 bases remaining between them. The CDR3 nucleotides read TGTGCCGGGCCCCGGGAAAATGCCACTGGGGCCAACGTCCTGACTTTC. It specifies CAGPRENATGANVLTF.

This clonotype was picked up many times. This CDR3 reads CSARGGANTEAFF. The DNA for the CDR3 is TGCAGTGCTAGAGGGGGGGCGAACACTGAAGCTTTCTTT. The chain joins TRBV20-1 to TRBJ1-1, with D possibly matching TRBD1 (6 bases). Germline assignment: CDR1 DFQATT and CDR2 SNEGSKA (reference sequence). This CDR3 contains 13 residues. Deletions cut 1 base from V and 1 base from J, with 7 bases between.

This clonotype has just a few counts. This chain connects TRBV6-5 to TRBJ1-1; the D is unclear. CDR1 MNHEY and CDR2 SVGAGI come from the germline V gene. V was cut by 5 bases and J by 3 bases, with 16 bases left in between. The CDR3 consists of 15 residues. This CDR3 reads CASSRVGGLDTEAFF. DNA of the CDR3: TGTGCCAGCAGTCGAGTCGGCGGGTTGGACACTGAAGCTTTCTTT.

This clonotype showed up just a few times. The chain carries TRBV21-1 and TRBJ2-7. TRBV21-1 is a pseudogene segment. The CDR3 runs 16 residues. The CDR3 here is CASSKVRQAGFYEQYV. The CDR3 bases are TGTGCCAGCAGCAAAGTGAGACAAGCAGGCTTCTACGAGCAGTACGTC.

This rearrangement joins TRBV6-6 to TRBJ2-1; TRBD2 agrees at 8 bases. The CDR3 has 17 amino acids. Germline values: CDR1 MNHNY, CDR2 SVGAGI (reference sequence). The junction had 14 bases not matched to a gene; V was cut back by 5 bases and J by 5 bases. The CDR3: CASSPLFGRGPNNEQFF. CDR3 nucleotide sequence: TGTGCCAGCAGTCCTCTTTTCGGGAGGGGCCCCAACAATGAGCAGTTCTTC.

This chain's CDR3 is CASSQEPGISGANVLTF. The CDR3 DNA reads TGCGCCAGCAGCCAAGAACCAGGGATCTCTGGGGCCAACGTCCTGACTTTC. The chain is built from TRBV4-3 and TRBJ2-6; D is possibly TRBD1 (5 bases). Trimming cost V 0 bases and J 0 bases, with 9 bases left between them. The CDR3 is made up of 17 amino acids. The V gene's germline CDR1 is LGHNA and CDR2 YSLEER.

This clonotype occurred a few times. The chain has TRBV7-3 and TRBJ2-2; D is unresolved. The CDR3 is made up of 14 amino acids. Trimming removed 1 base at V and 4 bases at J, with 7 bases between. Germline V gives CDR1 SGHTA, CDR2 FQGTGA. As DNA, the CDR3 is TGTGCCAGCAGCTTAAGTCAGGCCACCGGGGAGCTGTTTTTT. Encoded protein: CASSLSQATGELFF.

This clonotype has only a few counts. V gene TRBV6-2 or TRBV6-3 combines with J gene TRBJ1-5; D is perhaps TRBD1 (5 bases). The CDR3 loop spans 14 amino acids. Trimming took off 2 bases at V and 1 base at J, with 6 bases between the two ends. The germline CDR1 and CDR2 sequences are MNHEY and SVGEGT. The DNA of the CDR3 is TGTGCCAGCAGTTACGGGGACAGCAATCAGCCCCAGCATTTT. Translated, it gives CASSYGDSNQPQHF.